This T cell receptor (beta chain) is drawn from a study of blood T cell repertoires in COVID-19. Overall study: Samples representing acute and convalescent COVID-19 were sourced from the United States, Italy and Spain. In each case, the material was cDNA or gDNA derived from T cells, B-cell-depleted T cells, or PBMCs.

Source study methods: By means of reference gene primer amplification, nucleated cell counts were estimated. Sequenced by immunoSEQ multiplex PCR; TCRdb stores in-frame clones only, minus some. The V and J calls and clone size are taken from that table; D and trimming were inferred from the DNA. The sample has about 270,000 clones, 82% seen once; the top ten hold roughly 3%. The CDR3 is 12 residues long. The V end was cut by 2 bases, the J end by 8 bases, with 9 bases between. V and J are TRBV12-3 or TRBV12-4 and TRBJ1-2; D ambiguous. Sample: peripheral blood. The TCR originated in a woman younger than 30 with acute or convalescent COVID-19. The chain's CDR3 is CASSLSLAGYTF. DNA of the CDR3: TGTGCCAGCAGTTTATCTCTGGCAGGCTACACCTTC.